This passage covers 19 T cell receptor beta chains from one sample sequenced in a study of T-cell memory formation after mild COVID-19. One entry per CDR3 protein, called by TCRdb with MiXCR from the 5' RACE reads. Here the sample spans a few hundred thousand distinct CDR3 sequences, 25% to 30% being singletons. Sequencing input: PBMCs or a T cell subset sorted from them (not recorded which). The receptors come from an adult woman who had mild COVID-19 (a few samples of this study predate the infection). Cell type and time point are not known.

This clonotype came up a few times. CDR3 residues: CAWSARDGEAFF. CDR3 nucleotides: TGTGCCTGGAGTGCACGGGACGGCGAAGCTTTCTTT. The genes are TRBV30 and TRBJ1-1; a possible D gene is TRBD1 (5 bases). Germline values: CDR1 GTSNPN, CDR2 SVGIG (reference sequence). The CDR3 sequence is 12 residues long. V was clipped by 1 base and J by 8 bases, with 11 bases between them. Using reference TRBV30 and TRBJ1-1 for the parts outside the CDR3, the full variable domain is SQTIHQWPATLVQPVGSPLSLECTVEGTSNPNLYWYRQAAGRGLQLLFYSVGIGQISSEVPQNLSASRPQDRQFILSSKKLLLSDSGFYLCAWSARDGEAFFGQGTRLTVV.

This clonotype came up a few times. CDR3 in DNA: TGTGCCAGCAGTTACTCGTACAGCCCCTACGAGCAGTACTTC. It translates to CASSYSYSPYEQYF. The rearrangement joins TRBV6-5 to TRBJ2-7; D is uncertain. V was pared by 0 bases and J by 2 bases, with 8 bases between. Germline V gene data show CDR1 as MNHEY and CDR2 as SVGAGI. The CDR3 consists of 14 residues.

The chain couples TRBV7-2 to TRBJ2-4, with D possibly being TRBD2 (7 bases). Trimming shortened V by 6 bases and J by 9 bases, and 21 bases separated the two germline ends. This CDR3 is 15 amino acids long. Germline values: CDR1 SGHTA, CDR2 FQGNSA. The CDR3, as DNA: TGTGCCAGCAGAACCCAGGGGAGGGCCCCTAGCATTCAGTACTTC. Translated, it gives CASRTQGRAPSIQYF.

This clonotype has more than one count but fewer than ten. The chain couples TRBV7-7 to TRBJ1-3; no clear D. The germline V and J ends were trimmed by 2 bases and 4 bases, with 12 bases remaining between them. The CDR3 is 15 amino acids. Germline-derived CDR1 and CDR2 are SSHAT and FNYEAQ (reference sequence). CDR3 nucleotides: TGTGCCAGCAGCTTAAGCCAGTCCCCAGGAAACACCATATATTTT. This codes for CASSLSQSPGNTIYF.

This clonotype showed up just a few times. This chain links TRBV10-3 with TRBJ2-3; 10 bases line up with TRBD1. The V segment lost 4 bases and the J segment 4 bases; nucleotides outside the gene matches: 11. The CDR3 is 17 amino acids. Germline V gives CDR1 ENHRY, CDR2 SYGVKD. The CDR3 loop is CAISVLPDRGRADTQYF. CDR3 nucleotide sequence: TGTGCCATCAGTGTTTTACCCGACAGGGGGCGAGCAGATACGCAGTATTTT.

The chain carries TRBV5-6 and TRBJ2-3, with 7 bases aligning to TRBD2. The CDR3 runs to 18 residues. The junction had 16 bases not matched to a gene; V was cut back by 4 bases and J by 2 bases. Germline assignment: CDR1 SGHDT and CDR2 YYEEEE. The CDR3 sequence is CASSGPASERGDTDTQYF. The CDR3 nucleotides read TGTGCCAGCAGCGGCCCGGCTTCGGAGCGGGGTGACACAGATACGCAGTATTTT.

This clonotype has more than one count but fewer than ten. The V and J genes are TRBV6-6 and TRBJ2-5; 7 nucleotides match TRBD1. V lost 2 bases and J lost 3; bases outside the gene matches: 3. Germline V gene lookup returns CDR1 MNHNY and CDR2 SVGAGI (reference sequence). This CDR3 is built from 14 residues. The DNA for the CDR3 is TGTGCCAGCAGTTACAGTCAGGGGGAAGAGACCCAGTACTTC. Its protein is CASSYSQGEETQYF.

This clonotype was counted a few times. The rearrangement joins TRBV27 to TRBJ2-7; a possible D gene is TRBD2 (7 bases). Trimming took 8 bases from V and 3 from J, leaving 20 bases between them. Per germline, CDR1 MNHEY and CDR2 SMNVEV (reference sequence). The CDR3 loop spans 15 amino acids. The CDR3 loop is CASGGGRKGVYEQYF. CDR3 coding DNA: TGTGCCAGCGGGGGGGGCAGGAAAGGGGTCTACGAGCAGTACTTC.

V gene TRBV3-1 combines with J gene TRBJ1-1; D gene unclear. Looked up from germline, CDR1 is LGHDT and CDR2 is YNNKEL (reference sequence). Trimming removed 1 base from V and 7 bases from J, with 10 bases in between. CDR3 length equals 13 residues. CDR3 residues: CASSQVGIGEAFF. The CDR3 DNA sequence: TGTGCCAGCAGCCAAGTGGGTATAGGTGAAGCTTTCTTT.

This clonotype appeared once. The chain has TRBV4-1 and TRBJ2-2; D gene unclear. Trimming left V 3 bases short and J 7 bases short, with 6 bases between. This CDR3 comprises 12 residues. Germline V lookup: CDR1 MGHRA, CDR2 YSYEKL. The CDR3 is CASSQFRGELFF. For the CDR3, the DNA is TGCGCCAGCAGCCAGTTTCGCGGGGAGCTGTTTTTT.

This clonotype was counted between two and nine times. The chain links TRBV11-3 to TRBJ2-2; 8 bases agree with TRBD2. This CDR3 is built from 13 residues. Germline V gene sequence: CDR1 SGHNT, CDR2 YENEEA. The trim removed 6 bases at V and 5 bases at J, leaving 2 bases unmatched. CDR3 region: CASSSSGTGELFF. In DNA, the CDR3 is TGTGCCAGCAGTTCTAGCGGGACCGGGGAGCTGTTTTTT. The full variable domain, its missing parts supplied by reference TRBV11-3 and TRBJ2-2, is EAGVVQSPRYKIIEKKQPVAFWCNPISGHNTLYWYLQNLGQGPELLIRYENEEAVDDSQLPKDRFSAERLKGVDSTLKIQPAELGDSAVYLCASSSSGTGELFFGEGSRLTVL.

CDR3 coding DNA: TGTGCCAGCAGCTCCGGGACTAGCGTGACAGATACGCAGTATTTT. This sequence encodes CASSSGTSVTDTQYF. The rearrangement joins TRBV5-4 to TRBJ2-3; 10 bases are shared with TRBD2. CDR3 length: 15 amino acids. V was pared by 3 bases and J by 3 bases, with 4 bases of the junction left unmatched. Germline CDR1 SGHNT, CDR2 YYREEE (reference sequence).

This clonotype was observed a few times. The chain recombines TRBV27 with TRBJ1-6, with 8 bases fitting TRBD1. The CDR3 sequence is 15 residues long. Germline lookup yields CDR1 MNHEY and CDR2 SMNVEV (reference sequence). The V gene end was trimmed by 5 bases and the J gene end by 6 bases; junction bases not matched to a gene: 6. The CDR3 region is CASSRQGAGNSPLHF. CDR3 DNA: TGTGCCAGCAGTCGGCAGGGGGCGGGTAATTCACCCCTCCACTTT.

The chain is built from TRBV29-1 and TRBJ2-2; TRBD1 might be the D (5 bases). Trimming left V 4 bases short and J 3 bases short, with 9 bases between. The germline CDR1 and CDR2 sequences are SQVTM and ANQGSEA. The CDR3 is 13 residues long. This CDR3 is CSVVRGDTGELFF. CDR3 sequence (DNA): TGCAGCGTTGTTAGGGGTGACACCGGGGAGCTGTTTTTT.

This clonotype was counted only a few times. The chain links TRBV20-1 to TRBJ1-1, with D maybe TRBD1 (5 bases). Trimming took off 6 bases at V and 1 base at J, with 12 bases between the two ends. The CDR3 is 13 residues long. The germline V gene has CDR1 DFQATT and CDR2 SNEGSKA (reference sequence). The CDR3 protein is CSASQGGNTEAFF. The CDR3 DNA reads TGCAGTGCGAGTCAGGGAGGGAACACTGAAGCTTTCTTT.

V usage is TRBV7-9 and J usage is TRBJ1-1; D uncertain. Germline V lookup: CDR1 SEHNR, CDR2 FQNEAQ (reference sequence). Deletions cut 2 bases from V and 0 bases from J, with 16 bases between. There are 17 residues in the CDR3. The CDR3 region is CASSLSPSDGMNTEAFF. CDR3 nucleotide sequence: TGTGCCAGCAGCTTAAGCCCATCCGACGGGATGAACACTGAAGCTTTCTTT. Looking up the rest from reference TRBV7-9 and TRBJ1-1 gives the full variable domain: DTGVSQNPRHKITKRGQNVTFRCDPISEHNRLYWYRQTLGQGPEFLTYFQNEAQLEKSRLLSDRFSAERPKGSFSTLEIQRTEQGDSAMYLCASSLSPSDGMNTEAFFGQGTRLTVV.

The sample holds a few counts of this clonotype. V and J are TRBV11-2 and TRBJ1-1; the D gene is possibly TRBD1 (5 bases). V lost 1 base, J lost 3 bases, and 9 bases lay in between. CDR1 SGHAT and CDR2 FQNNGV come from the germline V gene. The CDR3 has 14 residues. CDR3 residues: CASSLVQGDTEAFF. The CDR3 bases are TGTGCCAGCAGCTTAGTCCAGGGCGACACTGAAGCTTTCTTT.

CDR3 loop: CASSLPTGVGNEQFF. CDR3 DNA: TGTGCCAGCAGTTTACCAACAGGGGTAGGCAATGAGCAGTTCTTC. This chain joins TRBV27 and TRBJ2-1; TRBD1 matches at 7 bases. V shed 2 bases, J shed 6 bases, and the junction held 7 bases outside the gene matches. CDR1 MNHEY and CDR2 SMNVEV come from the germline V gene (reference sequence). The CDR3 spans 15 residues.

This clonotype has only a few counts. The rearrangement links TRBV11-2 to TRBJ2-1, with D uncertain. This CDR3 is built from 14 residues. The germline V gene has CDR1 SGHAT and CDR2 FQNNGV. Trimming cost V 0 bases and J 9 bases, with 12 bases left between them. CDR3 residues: CASSLERSLGEQFF. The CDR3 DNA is TGTGCCAGCAGCTTAGAGCGGTCCCTGGGTGAGCAGTTCTTC. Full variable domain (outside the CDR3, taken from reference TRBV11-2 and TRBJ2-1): EAGVAQSPRYKIIEKRQSVAFWCNPISGHATLYWYQQILGQGPKLLIQFQNNGVVDDSQLPKDRFSAERLKGVDSTLKIQPAKLEDSAVYLCASSLERSLGEQFFGPGTRLTVL.